The rows below give T cell receptor beta chains drawn from one sample of a study of blood T cells in healthy people across ages. TCRdb ran MiXCR on the 5' RACE reads and lists one entry per CDR3 protein. The data contain approximately 730,000 distinct CDR3 sequences, 50% to 65% of them singletons. The sequencing sample was made of blood. These receptors all stem from a man older than 75 in good health. The CDR3 runs from the conserved cysteine through the conserved F or W. D genes are given only for firm matches. The size of a clone is reported for some rows only, either as once, few or many, or as a class for expanded clones.

NA TRBJ1-2 13 TRBV7-8 NA CASSGVGGYGYTF TGTGCCAGCAGCGGGGTTGGGGGCTATGGCTACACCTTC
TRBD1 TRBJ2-7 15 TRBV5-1 NA CASSFSGQGAGEQYF TGCGCCAGCAGCTTCTCGGGACAGGGGGCTGGCGAGCAGTACTTC
NA TRBJ2-1 13 TRBV25-1 few CASREGSYNEQFF TGTGCCAGCAGGGAGGGCTCCTACAATGAGCAGTTCTTC
TRBD2 TRBJ2-1 14 TRBV20-1 NA CSAPLAGVLSEQFF TGCAGTGCTCCGCTAGCGGGAGTCCTCTCGGAGCAGTTCTTC
NA TRBJ2-2 15 TRBV18 NA CASSPRGHRTGELFF TGTGCCAGCTCACCCAGGGGACATCGAACCGGGGAGCTGTTTTTT
TRBD2 TRBJ2-1 17 TRBV20-1 few CSARAPRRGSSYNEQFF TGCAGTGCTAGAGCCCCCCGGCGCGGGAGCTCCTACAATGAGCAGTTCTTC
NA TRBJ1-5 16 TRBV24-1 NA CATSDPRTPDGQPQHF TGTGCCACCAGTGATCCCCGGACCCCGGACGGTCAGCCCCAGCATTTT
TRBD2 TRBJ2-5 15 TRBV11-3 NA CASSAQAGVAETQYF TGTGCCAGCAGCGCCCAAGCGGGAGTTGCGGAGACCCAGTACTTC
NA TRBJ2-1 11 TRBV12-3/TRBV12-4 few CASSYAGEQFF TGTGCCAGCAGTTACGCGGGAGAGCAGTTCTTC
TRBD2 TRBJ2-1 15 TRBV5-6 few CASSPGLAGGVEQFF TGTGCCAGCAGCCCGGGACTAGCGGGAGGCGTGGAGCAGTTCTTC
TRBD1 TRBJ2-5 15 TRBV10-3 NA CAISEGTGVVETQYF TGTGCCATCAGTGAGGGGACAGGGGTGGTGGAGACCCAGTACTTC
TRBD2 TRBJ2-2 17 TRBV11-3 NA CASSSEKAGGNTGELFF TGTGCCAGCAGCTCCGAAAAAGCGGGAGGGAACACCGGGGAGCTGTTTTTT
TRBD2 TRBJ2-7 15 TRBV9 NA CASSVLAGVSYEQYF TGTGCCAGCAGCGTTCTAGCGGGGGTCTCCTACGAGCAGTACTTC
NA TRBJ2-7 15 TRBV6-1 many CASNERRGSTYEQYF TGTGCCAGCAATGAAAGAAGGGGATCTACCTACGAGCAGTACTTC
NA TRBJ1-2 12 TRBV12-3/TRBV12-4 few CASSLKNYGYTF TGTGCCAGCAGTCTCAAAAACTATGGCTACACCTTC
TRBD2 TRBJ2-1 15 TRBV20-1 NA CSARVVAGPRGEQFF TGCAGTGCTAGAGTAGTAGCGGGGCCTCGGGGAGAGCAGTTCTTC
NA TRBJ1-1 13 TRBV10-3 NA CAISRDVNTEAFF TGTGCCATCAGCCGGGACGTGAACACTGAAGCTTTCTTT
TRBD1 TRBJ2-1 15 TRBV18 NA CASSPQATGARGQFF TGTGCCAGCTCACCACAAGCGACAGGGGCAAGGGGACAGTTCTTC
NA TRBJ2-5 10 TRBV29-1 many CSVGRETQYF TGCAGCGTTGGACGGGAGACCCAGTACTTC
NA TRBJ1-2 14 TRBV18 NA CASSPPEQNYGYTF TGTGCCAGCTCACCACCGGAACAGAACTATGGCTACACCTTC
NA TRBJ2-7 12 TRBV29-1 NA CSVVTSSYEQYF TGCAGCGTTGTGACTAGTTCCTACGAGCAGTACTTC
TRBD1 TRBJ2-7 17 TRBV28 NA CASSFGPSGQGAYEQYF TGTGCCAGCAGTTTTGGCCCCTCCGGACAGGGGGCCTACGAGCAGTACTTC
NA TRBJ2-7 11 TRBV2 NA CASRRTGEQYF TGTGCCAGCCGCAGGACTGGCGAGCAGTACTTC
NA TRBJ1-2 17 TRBV3-1 NA CASSQAPGGRDSYGYTF TGTGCCAGCAGCCAAGCCCCGGGTGGGAGGGATTCCTATGGCTACACCTTC
NA TRBJ2-7 15 TRBV14 NA CASSPEAAAYYEQYF TGTGCCAGCAGCCCTGAGGCGGCGGCTTACTACGAGCAGTACTTC
NA TRBJ2-3 18 TRBV29-1 few CSVEGGGAGKASTDTQYF TGCAGCGTTGAGGGCGGCGGGGCAGGGAAGGCAAGCACAGATACGCAGTATTTT
TRBD2 TRBJ2-1 16 TRBV10-2 NA CASSGTSGRLQNEQFF TGCGCCAGCAGCGGAACTAGCGGGAGGCTTCAGAATGAGCAGTTCTTC
TRBD1 TRBJ2-1 16 TRBV24-1 once CATSDPGQGDYNEQFF TGTGCCACCAGTGATCCCGGACAGGGGGACTACAATGAGCAGTTCTTC
NA TRBJ2-7 15 TRBV2 NA CASKPFSGGTYEQYF TGTGCCAGCAAGCCCTTCAGCGGCGGGACCTACGAGCAGTACTTC
TRBD2 TRBJ2-1 15 TRBV28 once CASSLSGLAYIEQFF TGTGCCAGCAGTCTGTCGGGACTAGCGTACATTGAGCAGTTCTTC